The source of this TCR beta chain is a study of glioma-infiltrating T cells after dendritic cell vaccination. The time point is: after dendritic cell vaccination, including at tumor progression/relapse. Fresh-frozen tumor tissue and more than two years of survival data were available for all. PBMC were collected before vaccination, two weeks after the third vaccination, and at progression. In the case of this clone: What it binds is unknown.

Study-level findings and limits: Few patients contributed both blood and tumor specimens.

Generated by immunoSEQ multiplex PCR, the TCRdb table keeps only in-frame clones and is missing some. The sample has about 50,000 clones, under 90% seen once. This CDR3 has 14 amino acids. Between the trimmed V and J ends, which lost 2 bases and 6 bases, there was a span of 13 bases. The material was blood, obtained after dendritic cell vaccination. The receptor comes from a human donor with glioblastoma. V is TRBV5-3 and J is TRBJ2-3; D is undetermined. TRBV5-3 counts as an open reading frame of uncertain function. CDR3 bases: TGTGCCAGAAGCTTTGTTGTAGATTTGGATACGCAGTATTTT. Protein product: CARSFVVDLDTQYF.